The source of this T cell receptor (beta chain) is a study of blood T cell repertoires in COVID-19. Libraries were prepared by immunoSEQ multiplex PCR; TCRdb keeps only in-frame clonotypes and omits some of them. The data contain approximately 77,000 clones, about 90% of them singletons. The CDR3 has 15 amino acids. Germline CDR1 is SQVTM and CDR2 is ANQGSEA. V was shortened by 1 base and J by 5 bases, with 17 bases between the two germline ends. The source material was peripheral blood. The chain carries TRBV29-1 and TRBJ1-2; D is possibly TRBD1 (6 bases). This clonotype was sampled from a man aged 50 to 60 with active COVID-19. The CDR3 loop reads CSVEGGQDRIYGYTF. In DNA form, the CDR3 reads TGCAGCGTTGAAGGGGGGCAGGATAGGATATATGGCTACACCTTC.